Detailed here is one TCR beta chain. Its antigen is currently unknown. The data originate from a study of Ad26.COV2.S vaccination and SARS-CoV-2 variants. Study-level background: The study gave Ad26.COV2.S intramuscularly, once or twice 56 days apart. Study-level points and caveats: Participants given vaccine showed non-spike TCR breadth similar to that of placebo recipients. It is possible that the TCR breadth and depth analyses underestimated the total T cell responses.

Indicated treatment: roughly 18 received Ad26.COV2.S at low or high dose, single or two shots; 5 received placebo; per-sample allocation not given. Sampling was done on day 63 after the first vaccine or placebo injection. A Boston donor was an adult aged 18-55 years. This table comes from immunoSEQ multiplex PCR, and its TCRdb copy is limited to in-frame clones, with some not included. The sample records 450,000 to 550,000 clones, roughly nine tenths being singletons. The V end was cut by 6 bases, the J end by 2 bases, with 14 bases between. Germline values: CDR1 MNHEY, CDR2 SVGAGI. This CDR3 is 14 amino acids long.

The sequence derives from a person aged 18-60 years who received the Ad26.COV2.S COVID-19 vaccine or a placebo. This material consisted of peripheral blood, taken in a trial of Ad26.COV2.S vaccine versus placebo. This chain joins TRBV6-5 and TRBJ2-7; D unresolved. In DNA, the CDR3 is TGTGCCAGCAGCCTCCACTTTCTGGCCTACGAGCAGTACTTC. The encoded protein is CASSLHFLAYEQYF.